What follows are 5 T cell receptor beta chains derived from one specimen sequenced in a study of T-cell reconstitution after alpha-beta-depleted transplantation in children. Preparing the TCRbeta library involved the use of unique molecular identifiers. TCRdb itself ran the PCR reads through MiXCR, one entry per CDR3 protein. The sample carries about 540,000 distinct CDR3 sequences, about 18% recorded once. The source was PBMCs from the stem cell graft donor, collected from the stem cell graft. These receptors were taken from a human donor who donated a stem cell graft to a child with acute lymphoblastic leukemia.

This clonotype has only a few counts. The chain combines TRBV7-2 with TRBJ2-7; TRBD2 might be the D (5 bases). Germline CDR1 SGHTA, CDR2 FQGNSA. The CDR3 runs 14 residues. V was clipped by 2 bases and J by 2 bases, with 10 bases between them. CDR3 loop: CASSLIGLAYEQYF. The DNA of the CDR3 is TGTGCCAGCAGCTTAATCGGACTGGCCTACGAGCAGTACTTC.

CDR3 sequence: CASSTSGDGYEQYF. The CDR3, as DNA: TGCGCCAGCAGCACCTCGGGGGATGGCTACGAGCAGTACTTC. The chain links TRBV5-1 to TRBJ2-7; weak D call: TRBD2 (6 bases). This CDR3 is built from 14 residues. Germline V gene data show CDR1 as SGHRS and CDR2 as YFSETQ. V was trimmed by 4 bases and J by 3 bases, leaving 14 bases between them.

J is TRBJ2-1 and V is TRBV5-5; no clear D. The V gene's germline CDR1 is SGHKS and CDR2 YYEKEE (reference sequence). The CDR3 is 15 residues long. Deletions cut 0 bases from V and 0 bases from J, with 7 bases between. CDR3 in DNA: TGTGCCAGCAGCTTGGAATACAACTCCTACAATGAGCAGTTCTTC. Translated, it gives CASSLEYNSYNEQFF. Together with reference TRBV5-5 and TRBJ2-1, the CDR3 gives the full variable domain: DAGVTQSPTHLIKTRGQQVTLRCSPISGHKSVSWYQQVLGQGPQFIFQYYEKEERGRGNFPDRFSARQFPNYSSELNVNALLLGDSALYLCASSLEYNSYNEQFFGPGTRLTVL.

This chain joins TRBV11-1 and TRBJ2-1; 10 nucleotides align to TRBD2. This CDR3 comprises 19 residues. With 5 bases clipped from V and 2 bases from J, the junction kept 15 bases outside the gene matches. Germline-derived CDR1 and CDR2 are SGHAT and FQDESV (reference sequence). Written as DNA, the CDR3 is TGTGCCAGCAGCCCCCGGGGGGCTAGCGGGAGTTTGACCTACAATGAGCAGTTCTTC. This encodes CASSPRGASGSLTYNEQFF.

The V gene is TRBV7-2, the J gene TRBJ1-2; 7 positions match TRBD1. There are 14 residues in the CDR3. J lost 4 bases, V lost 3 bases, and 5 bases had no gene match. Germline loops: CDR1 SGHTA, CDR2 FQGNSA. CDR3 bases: TGTGCCAGCAGCTTGGTACAGGGGCCCTATGGCTACACCTTC. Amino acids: CASSLVQGPYGYTF.